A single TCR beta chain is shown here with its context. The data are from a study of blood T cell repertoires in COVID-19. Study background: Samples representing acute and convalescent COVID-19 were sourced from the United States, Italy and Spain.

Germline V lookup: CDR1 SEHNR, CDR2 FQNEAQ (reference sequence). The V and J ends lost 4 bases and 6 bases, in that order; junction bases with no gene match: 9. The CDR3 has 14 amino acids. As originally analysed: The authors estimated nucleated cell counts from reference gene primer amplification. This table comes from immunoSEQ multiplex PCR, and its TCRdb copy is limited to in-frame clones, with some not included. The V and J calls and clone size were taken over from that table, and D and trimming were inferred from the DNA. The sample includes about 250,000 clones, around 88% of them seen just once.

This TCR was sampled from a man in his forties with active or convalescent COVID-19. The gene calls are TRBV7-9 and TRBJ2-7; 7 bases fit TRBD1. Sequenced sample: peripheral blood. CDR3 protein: CASSSGTVVVEQYF. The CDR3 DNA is TGTGCCAGCAGCTCAGGGACAGTTGTAGTCGAGCAGTACTTC.